Listed below are T cell receptor beta chains from one sample, sequenced in a study of PD-1 blockade in mismatch repair-deficient tumors. Some clones are missing from TCRdb's copy, which holds only in-frame ones; the method was immunoSEQ multiplex PCR. Found here are over 100,000 clones, about 83% of them singletons; the top ten hold about 5.1%. Sequencing was performed on peripheral blood, taken 60 weeks after starting pembrolizumab. The receptors stem from an adult with mismatch repair-deficient cancer. The CDR3 runs from the conserved cysteine through the conserved F or W.

V gene	J gene	CDR3 protein
TRBV7-6	TRBJ1-2	CASSHPTGNGYTF
TRBV2	TRBJ1-1	CASSEGMTEAFF
TRBV7-2	TRBJ2-1	CASSSSRLAGEFAQFF
TRBV30	TRBJ1-2	CAWSEVTGSGYGYTF
TRBV13	TRBJ1-4	CASSSPGTGVEKLFF
TRBV14	TRBJ1-2	CASSQSTNRGYTF
TRBV5-4	TRBJ2-7	CASSLESGGREQYF
TRBV6-5	TRBJ2-2	CASRILASRELFF
TRBV5-1	TRBJ1-1	CASSWRQGVDTMNTEAFF
TRBV25-1	TRBJ2-2	CASSEWGSGVNTGELFF
TRBV19	TRBJ1-5	CASSIGDLTAIINQPQHF
TRBV7-9	TRBJ1-1	CASKSTASHTEAFF
TRBV5-1	TRBJ2-7	CASSLREESGEQYF
TRBV6-5	TRBJ1-3	CASSLWGGGNTIYF
TRBV19	TRBJ1-1	CASETGAGTEAFF
TRBV4-2	TRBJ2-3	CASSQGRLSVTDTQYF
TRBV11-2	TRBJ2-7	CASSLDQRQGRSYEQYF
TRBV30	TRBJ2-4	CAWSVQATGAKNIQYF
TRBV6-6	TRBJ2-7	CASSYSKGQYEQYF
TRBV9	TRBJ2-1	CASSGRDRSYNEQFF
TRBV10-3	TRBJ2-7	CAISDHREYEQYF
TRBV7-3	TRBJ2-3	CASSGGQGITSTDTQYF
TRBV7-3	TRBJ2-1	CASSLSGKSSGEQFF
TRBV6-1	TRBJ2-1	CASTGTSGTYNEQFF
TRBV19	TRBJ1-2	CASSPQNRGSNYGYTF
TRBV29-1	TRBJ2-3	CSVADRASVTQYF